The next 15 T cell receptor beta chains were all read from a single sample in a study of T-cell reconstitution after alpha-beta-depleted transplantation in children. Unique molecular identifiers were incorporated into the prepared TCRbeta library. One entry per CDR3 protein, called by TCRdb with MiXCR from the PCR reads. The sample has some 400,000 distinct CDR3 sequences; roughly 20% are singletons. Sequencing used PBMCs from the stem cell graft donor, obtained from the stem cell graft. The receptors were sampled from a human donor who donated a stem cell graft to a child with acute myeloid leukemia.

The chain links TRBV12-3 or TRBV12-4 to TRBJ2-5; 12 bases map to TRBD2. This CDR3 region has 14 residues. V shed 7 bases and J 5 bases; nucleotides not matched to a gene: 5. CDR3 sequence reads: CASTLTSGSETQYF. The CDR3, as DNA: TGTGCCAGCACCTTGACTAGCGGGAGTGAGACCCAGTACTTC.

There are a few counts of this clonotype. The V gene is TRBV11-2, the J gene TRBJ2-5; D gene unclear. The CDR3 sequence is 12 residues long. Trimming removed 2 bases at V and 5 bases at J, with 6 bases between. CDR1 SGHAT and CDR2 FQNNGV come from the germline V gene. CDR3 sequence (DNA): TGTGCCAGCAGCTTATGGCGTGAGACCCAGTACTTC. The encoded protein is CASSLWRETQYF.

The rearrangement uses TRBV3-1 and TRBJ2-1; D gene ambiguous. Germline V gene sequence: CDR1 LGHDT, CDR2 YNNKEL (reference sequence). The CDR3 is 12 residues long. Deletions cut 7 bases from V and 6 bases from J, with 10 bases between. The CDR3 sequence is CASKAGRNEQFF. The DNA for the CDR3 is TGTGCCAGCAAAGCCGGCCGCAATGAGCAGTTCTTC.

The chain has TRBV15 and TRBJ1-1; D not certain. The V gene lost 0 bases and the J gene lost 0 bases, with 8 bases spanning the gap. The CDR3 loop spans 15 amino acids. Looked up from germline, CDR1 is LNHNV and CDR2 is YYDKDF (reference sequence). The CDR3 loop reads CATSREVPLNTEAFF. In DNA form, the CDR3 reads TGTGCCACCAGCAGAGAAGTCCCTCTGAACACTGAAGCTTTCTTT.

This clonotype was detected once. Given a much more abundant clone one base away, this may be a read error. This rearrangement joins TRBV20-1 to TRBJ2-7, with 7 bases that match TRBD2. The V gene's germline CDR1 is DFQATT and CDR2 SNEGSKA (reference sequence). The CDR3 is 15 amino acids. The CDR3 bases are TGCTGTGCTAGTGACAGCGGGACTAACTCCTACGAGCAGTACTTC. This codes for CCASDSGTNSYEQYF.

This chain uses TRBV20-1 with TRBJ2-3; maybe TRBD2 (5 bases). Germline V CDR1 and CDR2: DFQATT, SNEGSKA (reference sequence). CDR3 length equals 15 residues. V lost 1 base, J lost 0 bases, and 11 bases lay in between. The CDR3: CSARAKGGSTDTQYF. In nucleotides, the CDR3 is TGCAGTGCTAGAGCGAAGGGCGGGAGCACAGATACGCAGTATTTT.

In DNA, the CDR3 is TGTGCCAGCAACGACTACCACGGTGGCAGAACTGCTAACGAGCAGTACTTC. It yields the protein CASNDYHGGRTANEQYF. J is TRBJ2-7 and V is TRBV7-9; D may be TRBD2 (5 bases). The CDR3 is 17 residues long. Trimming left V 7 bases short and J 5 bases short, with 27 bases between. Germline V gene sequence: CDR1 SEHNR, CDR2 FQNEAQ (reference sequence).

The chain joins TRBV7-3 to TRBJ2-1, with D hard to call. Germline V gives CDR1 SGHTA, CDR2 FQGTGA. This CDR3 has 13 residues. The germline V and J ends were trimmed by 3 bases and 9 bases, with 12 bases remaining between them. The CDR3 region is CASSFRHLGEQFF. CDR3 nucleotides: TGTGCCAGCAGCTTTCGCCATTTGGGTGAGCAGTTCTTC.

This chain joins TRBV6-2 or TRBV6-3 and TRBJ2-1; TRBD2 might be the D (6 bases). Germline CDR1 reads MNHEY; CDR2 reads SVGEGT. The CDR3 contains 15 residues. V lost 7 bases, J lost 4 bases, and 17 bases lay in between. Here the CDR3 DNA reads TGTGCCAGCATTTCGGGGACTCAGCGGTACAATGAGCAGTTCTTC. Its protein is CASISGTQRYNEQFF.

The chain carries TRBV3-1 and TRBJ2-7; D remains unclear. Germline CDR1 reads LGHDT; CDR2 reads YNNKEL (reference sequence). The germline V and J ends were trimmed by 0 bases and 6 bases, with 9 bases remaining between them. This CDR3 region has 13 residues. The CDR3 loop reads CASSQDMIVEQYF. In DNA form, the CDR3 reads TGTGCCAGCAGCCAAGATATGATAGTCGAGCAGTACTTC.

This clonotype was found a few times. The CDR3 protein is CAIKVSENTEAFF. CDR3 DNA: TGTGCCATCAAAGTTTCAGAGAACACTGAAGCTTTCTTT. The chain combines TRBV10-3 with TRBJ1-1; D gene uncertain. The CDR3 is made up of 13 amino acids. Germline V CDR1 and CDR2: ENHRY, SYGVKD. V was pared by 7 bases and J by 1 base, with 10 bases between.

The genes are TRBV10-3 and TRBJ1-5; D might be TRBD1 (5 bases). V was trimmed by 2 bases and J by 0 bases, leaving 8 bases between them. The CDR3 consists of 15 residues. CDR1 and CDR2 (germline): ENHRY, SYGVKD. In DNA form, the CDR3 reads TGTGCCATCAGTGAGGGAGGGACTAGCAATCAGCCCCAGCATTTT. Amino acids: CAISEGGTSNQPQHF.

The chain has TRBV20-1 and TRBJ1-4; D gene unclear. CDR3 size: 12 residues. In germline, CDR1 is DFQATT, CDR2 SNEGSKA (reference sequence). The CDR3 reads CSTPGKNEKLFF. The DNA of the CDR3 is TGCTCCACCCCCGGGAAAAATGAAAAACTGTTTTTT.

This clonotype was seen a handful of times. The chain couples TRBV30 to TRBJ2-1; D uncertain. V shed 0 bases and J shed 8 bases, with 5 bases lying between them. The germline gives CDR1 GTSNPN, CDR2 SVGIG (reference sequence). The CDR3 is 11 amino acids. The CDR3 sequence is CAWSVRYEQFF. In nucleotides, the CDR3 is TGTGCCTGGAGTGTCCGATATGAGCAGTTCTTC.

The chain recombines TRBV20-1 with TRBJ2-5, with 8 bases aligning to TRBD2. The CDR3 length is 15 residues. The germline V gene has CDR1 DFQATT and CDR2 SNEGSKA (reference sequence). V dropped 3 bases and J dropped 4; count of bases not matched to a gene: 10. The CDR3, as DNA: TGCAGTGCTAGCCTGGGACTAGTTAGTGGAGAGACCCAGTACTTC. It is translated as CSASLGLVSGETQYF.